Below are 10 T cell receptor beta chains sequenced from a single sample in a study of response to subunit inactivated influenza vaccine. TCRdb re-analysed the RT-PCR reads in MiXCR, keeping a single row per CDR3 protein. Found here are under 200,000 distinct CDR3 sequences, about 12% of them singletons; the top ten hold 25% to 35%. These data were also filed under a second study, of T cells expressing NK-cell markers. Turning to that study: Researchers built TCR beta cDNA using 5'RACE template switching with UMIs.

The source was CD8+ T cells sorted from PBMCs, collected less than 13 days after vaccination. The receptor source for this set is a man in his forties or fifties who received an inactivated influenza vaccine.

V usage is TRBV29-1 and J usage is TRBJ2-6; 8 bases match TRBD1. Trimming cost V 4 bases and J 2 bases; bases outside gene matches: 7. Germline assignment: CDR1 SQVTM and CDR2 ANQGSEA. This CDR3 is built from 16 residues. The CDR3 is CSVGGGRGPGANVLTF. The DNA for the CDR3 is TGCAGCGTTGGAGGGGGCAGGGGGCCTGGGGCCAACGTCCTGACTTTC.

This clonotype was detected a few times. The chain has TRBV29-1 and TRBJ1-2; 8 bases map to TRBD1. With 6 bases clipped from V and 0 bases from J, the junction kept 9 bases outside the gene matches. CDR1 and CDR2 (germline): SQVTM, ANQGSEA. The CDR3 has 15 amino acids. CDR3 in DNA: TGCAGCGTCACCGCGACAGGGGAAGCTAACTATGGCTACACCTTC. Its protein product is CSVTATGEANYGYTF.

This clonotype was seen at least ten times. The chain uses TRBV7-2 and TRBJ2-5, with D possibly matching TRBD1 (5 bases). This CDR3 has 14 amino acids. The germline gives CDR1 SGHTA, CDR2 FQGNSA. V was shortened by 5 bases and J by 0 bases, with 10 bases between the two germline ends. DNA for the CDR3: TGTGCCAGCAGCCCGCGACAGCACCAAGAGACCCAGTACTTC. Protein: CASSPRQHQETQYF. The full variable domain, with the rest looked up from reference TRBV7-2 and TRBJ2-5, is GAGVSQSPSNKVTEKGKDVELRCDPISGHTALYWYRQSLGQGLEFLIYFQGNSAPDKSGLPSDRFSAERTGGSVSTLTIQRTQQEDSAVYLCASSPRQHQETQYFGPGTRLLVL.

This clonotype was observed a few times. The chain has TRBV2 and TRBJ2-2, with 11 bases that match TRBD2. V lost 8 bases and J lost 6; bases outside the gene matches: 2. Germline lookup yields CDR1 SNHLY and CDR2 FYNNEI. The CDR3 runs 13 residues. CDR3 DNA sequence: TGTGCCAGCTATAGCGGGGGGGCCGGGGAGCTGTTTTTT. It is translated as CASYSGGAGELFF.

This chain uses TRBV18 with TRBJ1-1; maybe TRBD1 (6 bases). This CDR3 region has 12 residues. The germline CDR1 and CDR2 sequences are KGHSH and LQKENI. V shed 5 bases and J shed 6 bases, with 10 bases lying between them. CDR3 bases: TGTGCCAGCTCAACACAGGGACCTGAAGCTTTCTTT. This encodes CASSTQGPEAFF.

The chain is built from TRBV7-3 and TRBJ2-1, with TRBD2 as a possible D gene (5 bases). CDR1 is SGHTA, CDR2 FQGTGA, per germline. V was cut by 8 bases and J by 2 bases, with 13 bases left in between. CDR3 size: 14 residues. This chain's CDR3 is CASALEDPYNEQFF. As DNA, the CDR3 is TGTGCCAGCGCCTTGGAGGACCCCTACAATGAGCAGTTCTTC.

This clonotype was seen many times. The chain carries TRBV28 and TRBJ2-1; a possible D gene is TRBD2 (6 bases). The germline V gene encodes CDR1 MDHEN and CDR2 SYDVKM. The CDR3 totals 17 residues. V gave up 4 bases and J gave up 2 bases, with 18 bases separating them. The DNA of the CDR3 is TGTGCCAGCAGTTCTTTGGGAGGCGGGACCCCCTACAATGAGCAGTTCTTC. Its protein is CASSSLGGGTPYNEQFF.

The chain links TRBV27 to TRBJ1-5; maybe TRBD1 (5 bases). Germline CDR1 reads MNHEY; CDR2 reads SMNVEV (reference sequence). The CDR3 covers 15 residues. V lost 6 bases and J lost 0, with 12 bases in between. For the CDR3, the DNA is TGTGCCAGCAGACTTGGGACGGATAGCAATCAGCCCCAGCATTTT. Translating gives CASRLGTDSNQPQHF.

The table lists this clonotype with many counts. This CDR3 reads CASSLGANRINSPLHF. The CDR3 DNA sequence: TGTGCCAGCAGTTTAGGGGCCAACAGGATAAATTCACCCCTCCACTTT. J is TRBJ1-6 and V is TRBV28, with D possibly TRBD1 on 5 matching bases. The CDR3 consists of 16 residues. Trimming took off 2 bases at V and 7 bases at J, with 15 bases between the two ends. From germline, CDR1 is MDHEN and CDR2 SYDVKM.

This clonotype was observed many times. Mismatch with germline at one junction end may stem from a read error. CDR3 amino acids: CASSLGYEQYF. CDR3 bases: TGTGCCAGCAGCTTAGGTTACGAGCAGTACTTC. This chain connects TRBV5-1 to TRBJ2-7, with no clear D. The CDR3 totals 11 residues. The germline gives CDR1 SGHRS, CDR2 YFSETQ.